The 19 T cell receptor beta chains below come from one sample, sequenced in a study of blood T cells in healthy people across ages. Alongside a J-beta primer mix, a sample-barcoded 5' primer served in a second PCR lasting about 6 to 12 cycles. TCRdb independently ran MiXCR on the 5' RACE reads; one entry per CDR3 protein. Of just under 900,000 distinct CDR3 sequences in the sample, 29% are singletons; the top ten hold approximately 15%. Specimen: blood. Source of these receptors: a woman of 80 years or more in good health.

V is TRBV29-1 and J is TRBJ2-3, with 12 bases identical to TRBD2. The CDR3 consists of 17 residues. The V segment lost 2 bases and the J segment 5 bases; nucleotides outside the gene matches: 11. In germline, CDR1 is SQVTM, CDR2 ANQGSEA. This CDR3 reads CSVESTSSGREGDTQYF. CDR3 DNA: TGCAGCGTTGAATCCACCTCTAGCGGGAGGGAGGGAGATACGCAGTATTTT.

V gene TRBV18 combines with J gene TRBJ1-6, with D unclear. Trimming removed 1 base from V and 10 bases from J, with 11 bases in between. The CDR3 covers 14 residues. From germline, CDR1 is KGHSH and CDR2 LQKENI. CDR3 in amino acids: CASSPRETGSPLHF. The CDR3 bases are TGTGCCAGCTCACCACGGGAGACGGGATCACCCCTCCACTTT.

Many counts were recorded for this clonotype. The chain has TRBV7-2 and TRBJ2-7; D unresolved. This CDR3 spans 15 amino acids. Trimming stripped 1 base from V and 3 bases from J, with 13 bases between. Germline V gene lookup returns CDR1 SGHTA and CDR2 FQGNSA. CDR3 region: CASSLGKALIYEQYF. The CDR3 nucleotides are TGTGCCAGCAGCTTAGGCAAGGCCCTTATCTACGAGCAGTACTTC.

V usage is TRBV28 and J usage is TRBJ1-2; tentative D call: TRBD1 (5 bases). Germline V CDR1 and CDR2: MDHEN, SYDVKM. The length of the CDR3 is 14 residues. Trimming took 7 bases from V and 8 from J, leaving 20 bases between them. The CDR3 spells CASTPPGTARGYTF. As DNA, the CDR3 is TGTGCCAGCACCCCCCCGGGGACCGCACGGGGCTACACCTTC.

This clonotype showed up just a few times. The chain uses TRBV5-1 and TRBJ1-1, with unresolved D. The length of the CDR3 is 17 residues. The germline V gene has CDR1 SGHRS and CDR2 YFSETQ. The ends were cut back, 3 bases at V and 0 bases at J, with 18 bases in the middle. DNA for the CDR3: TGCGCCAGCAGCTCCGCCCTCGGACCGGGAATGAACACTGAAGCTTTCTTT. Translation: CASSSALGPGMNTEAFF.

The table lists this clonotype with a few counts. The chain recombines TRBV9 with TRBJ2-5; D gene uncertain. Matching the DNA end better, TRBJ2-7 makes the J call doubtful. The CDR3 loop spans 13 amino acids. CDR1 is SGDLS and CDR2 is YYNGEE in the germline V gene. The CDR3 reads CASSVAPGYEQYF. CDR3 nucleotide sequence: TGTGCCAGCAGCGTAGCCCCGGGCTACGAGCAGTACTTC.

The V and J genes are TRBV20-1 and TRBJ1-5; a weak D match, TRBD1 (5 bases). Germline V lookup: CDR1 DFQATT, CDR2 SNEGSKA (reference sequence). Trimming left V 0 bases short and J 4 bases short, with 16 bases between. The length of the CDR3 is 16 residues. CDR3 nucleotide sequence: TGCAGTGCTAGAGATTCGGCAGGGTGGATAAATCAGCCCCAGCATTTT. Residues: CSARDSAGWINQPQHF.

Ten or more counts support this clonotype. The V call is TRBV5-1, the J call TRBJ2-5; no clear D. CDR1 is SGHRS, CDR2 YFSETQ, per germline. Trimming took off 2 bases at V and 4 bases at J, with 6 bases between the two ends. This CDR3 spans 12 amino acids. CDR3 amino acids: CASSFSSETQYF. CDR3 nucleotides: TGCGCCAGCAGCTTTTCGTCAGAGACCCAGTACTTC.

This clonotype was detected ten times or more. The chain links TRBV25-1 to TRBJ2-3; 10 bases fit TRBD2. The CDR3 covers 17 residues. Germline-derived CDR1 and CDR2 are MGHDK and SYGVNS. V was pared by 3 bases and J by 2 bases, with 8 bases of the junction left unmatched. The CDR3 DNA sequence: TGTGCCAGCAGTGACAAAGGACTAGCGGAGAACACAGATACGCAGTATTTT. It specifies CASSDKGLAENTDTQYF.

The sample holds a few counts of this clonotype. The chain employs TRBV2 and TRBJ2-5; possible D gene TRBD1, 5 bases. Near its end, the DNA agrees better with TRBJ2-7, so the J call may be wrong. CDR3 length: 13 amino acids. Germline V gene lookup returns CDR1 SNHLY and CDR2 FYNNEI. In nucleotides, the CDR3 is TGTGCCAGCACGTACAGGCCCTTAGTCGAGCAGTACTTC. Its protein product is CASTYRPLVEQYF.

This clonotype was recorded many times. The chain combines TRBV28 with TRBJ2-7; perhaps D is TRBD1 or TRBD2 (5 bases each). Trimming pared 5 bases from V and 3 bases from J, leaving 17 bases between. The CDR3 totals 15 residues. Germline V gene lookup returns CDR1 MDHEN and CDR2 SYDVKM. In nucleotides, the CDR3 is TGTGCCAGCAGTCCCGATTCGGGACGGCACTACGAGCAGTACTTC. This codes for CASSPDSGRHYEQYF.

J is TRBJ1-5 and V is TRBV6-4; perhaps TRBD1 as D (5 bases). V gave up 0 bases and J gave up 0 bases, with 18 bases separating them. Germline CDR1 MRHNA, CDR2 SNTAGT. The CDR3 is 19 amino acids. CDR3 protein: CASSDSWARGQYSNQPQHF. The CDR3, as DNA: TGTGCCAGCAGTGACTCGTGGGCAAGGGGCCAATATAGCAATCAGCCCCAGCATTTT.

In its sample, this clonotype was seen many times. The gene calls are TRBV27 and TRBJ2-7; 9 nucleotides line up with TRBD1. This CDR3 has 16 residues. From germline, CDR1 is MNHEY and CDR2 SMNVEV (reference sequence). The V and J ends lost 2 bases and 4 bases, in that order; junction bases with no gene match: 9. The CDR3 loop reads CASSLLGQGTPYEQYF. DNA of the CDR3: TGTGCCAGCAGTTTACTTGGACAGGGGACCCCGTACGAGCAGTACTTC.

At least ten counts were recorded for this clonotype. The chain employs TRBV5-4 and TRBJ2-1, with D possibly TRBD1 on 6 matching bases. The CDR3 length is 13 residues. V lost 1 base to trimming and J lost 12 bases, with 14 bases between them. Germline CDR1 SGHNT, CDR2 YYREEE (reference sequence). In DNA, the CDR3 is TGTGCCAGCAGCTTGCCCCTACAGGGTGGGCAGTTCTTC. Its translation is CASSLPLQGGQFF.

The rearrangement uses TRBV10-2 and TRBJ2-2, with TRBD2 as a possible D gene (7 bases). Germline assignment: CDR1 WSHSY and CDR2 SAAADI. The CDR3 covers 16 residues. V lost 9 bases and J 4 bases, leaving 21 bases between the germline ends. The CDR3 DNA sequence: TGCGCCAGTCGAATGGGGGGGGCGTGGGTCACCGGGGAGCTGTTTTTT. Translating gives CASRMGGAWVTGELFF.

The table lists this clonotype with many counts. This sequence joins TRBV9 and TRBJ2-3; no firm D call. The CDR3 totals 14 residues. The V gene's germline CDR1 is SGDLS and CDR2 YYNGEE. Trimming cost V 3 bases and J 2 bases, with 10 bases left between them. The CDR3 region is CASSAFQATDTQYF. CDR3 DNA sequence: TGTGCCAGCAGCGCATTCCAGGCCACAGATACGCAGTATTTT.

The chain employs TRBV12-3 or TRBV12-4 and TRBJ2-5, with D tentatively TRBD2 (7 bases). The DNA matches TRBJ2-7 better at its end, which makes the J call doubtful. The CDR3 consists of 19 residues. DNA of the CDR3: TGTGCCAGCAGTTTAGCGCGGGGGCTAGCGGAAACCCCCTCGTACGAGCAGTACTTC. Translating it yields CASSLARGLAETPSYEQYF.

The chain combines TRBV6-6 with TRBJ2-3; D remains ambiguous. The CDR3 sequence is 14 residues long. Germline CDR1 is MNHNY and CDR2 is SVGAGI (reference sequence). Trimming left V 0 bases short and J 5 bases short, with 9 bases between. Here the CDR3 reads CASSYSGSEDTQYF. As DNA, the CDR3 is TGTGCCAGCAGTTACTCGGGGTCCGAAGATACGCAGTATTTT.

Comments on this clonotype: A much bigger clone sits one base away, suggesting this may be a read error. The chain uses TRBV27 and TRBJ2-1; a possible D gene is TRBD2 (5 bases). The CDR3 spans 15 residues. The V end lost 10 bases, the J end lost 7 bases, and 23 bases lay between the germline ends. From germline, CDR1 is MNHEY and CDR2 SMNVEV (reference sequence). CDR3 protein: CANSPSPYRGNEQFF. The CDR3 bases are TGTGCCAACAGCCCCTCCCCGTACCGAGGGAATGAGCAGTTCTTC.